The source of this T cell receptor beta chain is a study of T cells in narcolepsy. The method was immunoSEQ multiplex PCR; TCRdb's version includes in-frame clones alone and lacks a portion of them. This table holds about 30,000 clones, roughly four fifths found once. This clone was recorded only once. Antigen unknown. The CDR3 covers 15 residues. Germline trimming cut 5 bases from V and 1 base from J; bases unmatched to any gene: 7. Germline V gives CDR1 SGHVS, CDR2 FQNEAQ. General study results and limits: Autoreactive HCRT-specific and TRIB2-specific clonotypes were marked in same-patient CSF-versus-blood CD4+ comparisons. Reportedly, autoreactive clonotypes were serially detected in patients' blood but not controls'. In some patient and control memory CD4+ samples, autoreactive clones were absent.

Material for sequencing was memory (CD45RA-) CD4+ T cells from blood. The V gene is TRBV7-8, the J gene TRBJ2-5, with TRBD1 identical over 7 bases. This clonotype originated in a human donor in good health. CDR3 in DNA: TGTGCCAGCAGCCCGATGGGACAGACCCAAGAGACCCAGTACTTC. It translates to CASSPMGQTQETQYF.